One T cell receptor (beta chain) is described in this entry. What it binds is not known. The germline V gene has CDR1 MDHEN and CDR2 SYDVKM. CDR3 size: 18 residues. Trimming at V came to 5 bases and at J to 0 bases, leaving 10 bases not matched to a gene. The data belong to a study of response to subunit inactivated influenza vaccine. TCRdb ran MiXCR on the RT-PCR reads and lists one entry per CDR3 protein. Among roughly 190,000 distinct CDR3 sequences listed, approximately 15% were seen once. Study results and caveats: There was a suggestion from the authors that each seasonal influenza vaccination recruits few new T cells.

The chain couples TRBV28 to TRBJ2-6; TRBD1 matches 7 bases. This clonotype was sampled from a man over 45 who received an inactivated influenza vaccine. The sequencing used CD8+ T cells sorted from PBMCs, collected around 5 days after vaccination. This CDR3 reads CASSGWDRIISGANVLTF. In nucleotides, the CDR3 is TGTGCCAGCAGTGGGTGGGACAGAATCATCTCTGGGGCCAACGTCCTGACTTTC.